This TCR beta chain was captured by sequencing in a study of OX40 agonist ivuxolimab in advanced cancers. Regarding the research as a whole: Ivuxolimab, which targeted the costimulatory receptor OX40 (CD134), was an agonistic, fully human IgG2 monoclonal antibody. The dose-escalation cohort was almost 85% male with a mean age of approximately 60 years, ranging from roughly 20 to 80. The monotherapy dose-escalation portion (N ≈ 57 patients) of the phase I ivuxolimab trial is reported in the paper. Partial responses were achieved by three dose-escalation patients, of whom one had hepatocellular carcinoma and two had cutaneous melanoma. Intravenous ivuxolimab was administered to patients every 2 weeks at six dose levels: 0.01, 0.1, 0.3, 1.5, 3 and 10 mg/kg. Peripheral TCRbeta sequencing aimed to test whether ivuxolimab altered TCR sequence diversity and caused clonal T-cell expansion. Prior anti-PD-1, anti-PD-L1 or anti-CTLA-4 therapy was permitted, and approximately 40% of dose-escalation patients had received checkpoint inhibitors. Among the roughly 50 dose-escalation patients, about 20 had hepatocellular carcinoma, approximately 15 melanoma, 9 renal cell carcinoma and 9 head and neck cancer. Results the study describes overall, beyond this receptor: In the 0.1-3.0 mg/kg groups, partial responders were among the patients with the lowest normalized peripheral clonal expansion, particularly in CD8+ T cells. After ivuxolimab, CD8+ T cells had more expanded clones than CD4+ T cells on average. The antigen specificity of the peripheral T cells that underwent clonal expansion was not determined. Clonal expansion of both CD4+ and CD8+ blood T cells was observed from baseline to week 6 at doses 0.1 to 3.0 mg/kg. Low levels of normalized T-cell clonal expansion were also seen in some patients who did not respond.

Points on this clone: This clone's antigen is unknown. Base qualities are not recorded, but no much larger clone differs from it by a single base.

CDR1 and CDR2 are read off the germline V gene as MGHRA and YSYEKL. The CDR3 has 16 amino acids, counting the end cysteine and phenylalanine. Just the 48-base CDR3 DNA is kept, in frame starting at base 1. Trimming at the junction amounts to 0 bases on V and 0 bases on J, and the germline ends lie 11 bases apart. Genomic DNA was extracted from sorted cells for sequencing of the TCRbeta CDR3 region. The immunoSEQ Assay was used to sequence the TCRbeta CDR3 regions. TCRdb carries this immuneACCESS record with in-frame sequences only. Its versions omit some clonotypes, under half of them owing to an unresolved V gene in the studies checked, with the rest unexplained. For this sample the table gives some 58,000 clones, of which about 89% were detected only once. The top ten hold 1.5% to 2% of the sample. The trial excluded patients who had a history of autoimmune disease or who were on systemic immunosuppression. Peripheral blood for TCR sequencing was drawn from every dose cohort at baseline, at cycle 4 day 1 and at cycle 7 day 1. The samples were drawn from a first-in-human, open-label, multicenter phase I dose-escalation trial of ivuxolimab. Adults with locally advanced or metastatic head and neck squamous cell, hepatocellular, melanoma or renal cell carcinoma were enrolled in the trial. Before TCR sequencing, CD4+ and CD8+ T cells were separately sorted from peripheral blood.

The V and J genes are TRBV4-1 and TRBJ1-2; there is no confident call for the D gene. The receptor was isolated from an adult with an advanced solid tumor such as melanoma, head and neck, liver or kidney cancer. This specimen consisted of CD4+ or CD8+ T cells sorted from blood, obtained in a trial of the OX40 agonist ivuxolimab. The nucleotides are TGCGCCAGCAGCCAAGATTCTCAGATACCTAACTATGGCTACACCTTC. It codes for CASSQDSQIPNYGYTF.